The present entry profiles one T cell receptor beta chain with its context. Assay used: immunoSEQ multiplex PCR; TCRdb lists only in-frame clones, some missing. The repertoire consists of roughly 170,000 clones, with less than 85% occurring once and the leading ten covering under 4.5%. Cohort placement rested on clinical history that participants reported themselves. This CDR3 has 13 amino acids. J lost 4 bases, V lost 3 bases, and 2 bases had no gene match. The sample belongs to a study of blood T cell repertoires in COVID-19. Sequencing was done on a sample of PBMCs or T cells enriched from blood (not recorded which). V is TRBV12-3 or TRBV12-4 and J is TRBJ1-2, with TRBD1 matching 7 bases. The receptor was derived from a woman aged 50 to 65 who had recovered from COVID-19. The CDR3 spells CASSFRTGYGYTF. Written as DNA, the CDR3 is TGTGCCAGCAGTTTTCGGACAGGCTATGGCTACACCTTC.